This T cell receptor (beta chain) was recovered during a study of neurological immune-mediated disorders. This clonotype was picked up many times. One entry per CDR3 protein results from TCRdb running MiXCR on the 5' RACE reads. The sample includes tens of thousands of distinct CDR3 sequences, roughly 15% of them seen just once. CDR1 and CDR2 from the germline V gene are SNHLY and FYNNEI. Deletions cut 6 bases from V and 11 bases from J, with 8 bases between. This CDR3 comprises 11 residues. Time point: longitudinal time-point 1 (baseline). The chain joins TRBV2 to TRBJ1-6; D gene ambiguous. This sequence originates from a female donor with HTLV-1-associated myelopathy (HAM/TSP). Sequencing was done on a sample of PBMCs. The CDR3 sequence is CASRGAAPLHF. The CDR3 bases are TGTGCCAGCAGGGGTGCCGCACCCCTCCACTTT.